There are a few counts of the clone carrying this T cell receptor (beta chain). Its antigen is currently unknown. A far larger clone differs by one base, so this is likely a read error. The V and J ends lost 4 bases and 7 bases, in that order; junction bases with no gene match: 10. The CDR3 spans 15 residues. Looked up from germline, CDR1 is MNHEY and CDR2 is SVGEGT. These data belong to a study of prognosis after radiotherapy for stage I lung cancer. The overall study: Among the non-small cell lung cancer patients, all were considered medically inoperable.

Genomic DNA was the source, and TCR beta CDR3 was amplified from it by two-round multiplex PCR. Amplification during the initial PCR round employed primers specific to each TRBV and TRBJ gene. TCRdb fed the multiplex PCR reads into MiXCR, producing one record per CDR3 protein. In the table there are about 51,000 distinct CDR3 sequences, 30% to 35% of which are singletons. Findings and limits, study-wide: Metastatic and non-metastatic patients reportedly diverged in TRBV and TRBJ gene usage.

The rearrangement uses TRBV6-2 or TRBV6-3 and TRBJ2-1; the match to TRBD2 covers 7 bases. The sequence came from a donor older than 45 with non-small cell lung cancer. Sequencing used PBMCs, obtained before or after stereotactic body radiation therapy (not recorded which). The CDR3 DNA reads as TGTGCCAGCAGTTCGAGGGAGGGCCTTTTTAATGAGCAGTTCTTC. This codes for CASSSREGLFNEQFF.